The rows below give T cell receptor beta chains drawn from one sample of a study of T cell responses to AZD1222 COVID-19 vaccine. Measured with immunoSEQ multiplex PCR; TCRdb has only the in-frame clones, and not every one. This sample has about 130,000 clones; more than 80% occur once, and the top ten carry approximately 1.5%. Sequenced here: peripheral blood, sampled on day 0 of AZD1222 vaccination. The receptors were sampled from an adult in good health. Each CDR3 is given with its conserved first and last residue.

j_call | v_call | cdr3_aa
TRBJ1-3 | TRBV24-1 | CATSDLVDGNTIYF
TRBJ1-5 | TRBV6-5 | CASRRTGDNQPQHF
TRBJ2-7 | TRBV7-9 | CASSTHPYEQYF
TRBJ1-2 | TRBV12-3/TRBV12-4 | CASSFARGYGYTF
TRBJ2-2 | TRBV5-4 | CASSLDRTNTGELFF
TRBJ1-5 | TRBV4-2 | CASSQAVGDYNQPQHF
TRBJ1-1 | TRBV5-1 | CARKGGEGGSEAFF
TRBJ2-5 | TRBV9 | CASSVDPGGPGETQYF
TRBJ2-1 | TRBV7-9 | CASSSGPNNEQFF
TRBJ2-5 | TRBV6-1 | CASSDQGEGETQYF
TRBJ2-5 | TRBV7-2 | CASSFAPWGSGRDQETQYF
TRBJ2-7 | TRBV7-9 | CASSSVQGWGEQYF
TRBJ1-2 | TRBV5-6 | CASSLETGRKTHYGYTF
TRBJ1-4 | TRBV5-1 | CASSNATNEKLFF
TRBJ1-1 | TRBV11-2 | CASSSAPGQGWNTEAFF
TRBJ2-3 | TRBV6-5 | CASSRTGDTQYF
TRBJ2-1 | TRBV7-2 | CASSLDGGLAGVDEQFF
TRBJ1-1 | TRBV18 | CASSPESDTEAFF
TRBJ1-2 | TRBV6-5 | CASSWRQVNYGYTF
TRBJ1-2 | TRBV30 | CAWSYPLREGYTF
TRBJ2-7 | TRBV5-6 | CASSQRSSYEQYF
TRBJ2-7 | TRBV11-2 | CASSLDVGLEQYF
TRBJ1-5 | TRBV4-1 | CASSQWDRTQPQHF
TRBJ2-7 | TRBV28 | CASSSGGSGYEQYF
TRBJ2-7 | TRBV11-2 | CASSPRISLSSPYEQYF
TRBJ2-7 | TRBV4-1 | CASSQDRGFYEQYF
TRBJ1-1 | TRBV7-6 | CASSLGALNTEAFF
TRBJ1-5 | TRBV28 | CASSFSRQWHF
TRBJ2-3 | TRBV5-4 | CASSPRGGRTDTQYF
TRBJ2-2 | TRBV12-3/TRBV12-4 | CASSPYNTGELFF
TRBJ2-7 | TRBV5-1 | CASSSPLLGDYEQYF
TRBJ2-3 | TRBV5-1 | CASSGQRTDTQYF
TRBJ2-7 | TRBV27 | CASSSRPAYEQYF